This T cell receptor beta chain was profiled in a study of human T cells and chemical hapten exposure. Study summary: Diphenylcyclopropenone was applied weekly to patients' scalps across the roughly 24-week study. Mostly female patients had alopecia areata, totalis or universalis. Across samples, TCR yields varied, mostly owing to small differences in pooled library volumes.

General study points: Among expanded TCRs, significantly more large CDR3 similarity clusters formed than among controls.

Each CDR3 protein gets one entry after TCRdb re-called the RACE reads with MiXCR. The table lists approximately 400,000 distinct CDR3 sequences, 4.8% of them singletons, with 2% to 2.5% in the top ten. Time point reported: patch test 1, 2 weeks after DPC sensitization. As to treatment: therapeutic diphenylcyclopropenone sensitization with weekly scalp DPC. This clonotype was recorded a few times. Its antigen is currently unknown. The CDR3 is made up of 19 amino acids. Germline CDR1 and CDR2: SGHAT and FQNNGV. Trimming removed 3 bases from V and 0 bases from J; junction bases left unmatched: 13. The receptor was derived from a woman aged 45-65 years with alopecia areata. Some clones in this sample may be carry-over from other donors' samples. The chain has TRBV11-2 and TRBJ1-3, with TRBD1 matching 8 bases. Sample: whole blood, taken in connection with sensitization to the hapten diphenylcyclopropenone (DPC). The CDR3 here is CASSFSPGDRTYSGNTIYF. DNA of the CDR3: TGTGCCAGCAGCTTCTCACCCGGGGACAGGACCTACTCTGGAAACACCATATATTTT.